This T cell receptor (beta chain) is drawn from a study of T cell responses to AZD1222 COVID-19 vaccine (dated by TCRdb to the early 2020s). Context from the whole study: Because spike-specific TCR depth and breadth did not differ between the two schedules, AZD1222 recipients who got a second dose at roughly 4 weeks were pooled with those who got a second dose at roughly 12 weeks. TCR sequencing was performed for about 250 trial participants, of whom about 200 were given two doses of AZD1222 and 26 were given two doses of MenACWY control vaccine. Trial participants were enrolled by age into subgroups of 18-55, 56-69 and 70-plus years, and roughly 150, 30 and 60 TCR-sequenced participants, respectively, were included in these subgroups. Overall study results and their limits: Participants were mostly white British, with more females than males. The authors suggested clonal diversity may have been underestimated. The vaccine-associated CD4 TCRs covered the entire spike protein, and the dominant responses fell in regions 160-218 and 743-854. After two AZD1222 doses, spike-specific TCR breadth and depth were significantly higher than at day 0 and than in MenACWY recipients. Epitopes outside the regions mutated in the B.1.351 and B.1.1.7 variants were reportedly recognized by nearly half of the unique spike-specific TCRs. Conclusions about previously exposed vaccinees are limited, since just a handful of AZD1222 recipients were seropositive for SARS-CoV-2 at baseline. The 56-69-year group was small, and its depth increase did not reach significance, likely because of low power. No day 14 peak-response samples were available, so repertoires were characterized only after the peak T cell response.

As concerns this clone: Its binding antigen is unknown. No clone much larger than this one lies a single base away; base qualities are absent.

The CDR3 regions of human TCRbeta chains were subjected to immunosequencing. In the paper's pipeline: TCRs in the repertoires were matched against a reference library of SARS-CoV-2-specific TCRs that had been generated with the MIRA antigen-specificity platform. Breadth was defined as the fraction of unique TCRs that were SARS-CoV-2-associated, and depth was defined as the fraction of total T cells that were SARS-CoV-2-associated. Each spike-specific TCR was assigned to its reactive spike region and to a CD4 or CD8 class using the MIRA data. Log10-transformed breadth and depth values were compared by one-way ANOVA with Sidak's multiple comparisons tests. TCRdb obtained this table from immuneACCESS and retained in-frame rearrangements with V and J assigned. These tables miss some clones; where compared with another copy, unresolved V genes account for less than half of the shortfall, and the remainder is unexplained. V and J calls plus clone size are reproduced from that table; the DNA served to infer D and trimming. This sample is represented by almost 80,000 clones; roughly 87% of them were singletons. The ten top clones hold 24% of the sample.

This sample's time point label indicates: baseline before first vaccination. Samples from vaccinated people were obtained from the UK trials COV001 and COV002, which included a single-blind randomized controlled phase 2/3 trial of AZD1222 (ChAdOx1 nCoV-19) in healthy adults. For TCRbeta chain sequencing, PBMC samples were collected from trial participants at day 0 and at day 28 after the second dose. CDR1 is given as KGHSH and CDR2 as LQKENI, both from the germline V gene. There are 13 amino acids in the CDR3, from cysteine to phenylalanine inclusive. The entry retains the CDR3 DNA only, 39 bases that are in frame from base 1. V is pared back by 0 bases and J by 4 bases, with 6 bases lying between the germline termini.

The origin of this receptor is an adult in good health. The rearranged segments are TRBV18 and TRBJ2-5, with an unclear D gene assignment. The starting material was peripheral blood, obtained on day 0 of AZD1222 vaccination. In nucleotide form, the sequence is TGTGCCAGCTCACCACCGTCACTAGAGACCCAGTACTTC. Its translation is CASSPPSLETQYF.